Sequencing of this T cell receptor beta chain was carried out in a study of T cell responses to AZD1222 COVID-19 vaccine. Across the whole study: Pooling covered second doses at about 4 or about 12 weeks. Whole-study results and caveats: Among AZD1222 vaccinees, only six were seropositive at baseline. After the peak T cell response, and only then, were repertoires sampled.

Method: immunoSEQ multiplex PCR; TCRdb's copy keeps in-frame clones and lacks some. Of approximately 100,000 clones in the sample, approximately 91% were seen once. In the case of this clone: The antigen remains undetermined.

Germline-derived CDR1 and CDR2 are SGDLS and YYNGEE. The length of the CDR3 is 16 residues. V was clipped by 4 bases and J by 1 base; unmatched bases: 6. The rearrangement uses TRBV9 and TRBJ2-5; TRBD2 matches 11 bases. The sample in question was peripheral blood, obtained on day 0 of AZD1222 vaccination. The origin of this receptor is an adult in good health. DNA of the CDR3: TGTGCCAGCAGCCCCCCGCTAGCGGGGGGCCAAGAGACCCAGTACTTC. Translation gives CASSPPLAGGQETQYF.